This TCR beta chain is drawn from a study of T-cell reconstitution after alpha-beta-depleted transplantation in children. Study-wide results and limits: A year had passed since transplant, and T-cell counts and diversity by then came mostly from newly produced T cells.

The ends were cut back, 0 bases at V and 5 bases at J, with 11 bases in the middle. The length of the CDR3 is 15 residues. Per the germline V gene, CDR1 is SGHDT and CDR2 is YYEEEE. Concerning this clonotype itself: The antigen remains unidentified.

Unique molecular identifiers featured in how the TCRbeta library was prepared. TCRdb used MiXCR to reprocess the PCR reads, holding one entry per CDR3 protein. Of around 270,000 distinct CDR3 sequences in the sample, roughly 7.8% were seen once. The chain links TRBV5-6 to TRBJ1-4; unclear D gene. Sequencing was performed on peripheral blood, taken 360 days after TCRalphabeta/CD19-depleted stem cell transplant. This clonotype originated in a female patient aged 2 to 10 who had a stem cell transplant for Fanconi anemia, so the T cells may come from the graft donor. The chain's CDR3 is CASSLAPTTNEKLFF. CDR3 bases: TGTGCCAGCAGCTTGGCCCCTACTACCAATGAAAAACTGTTTTTT.